These T cell receptor beta chains were read from a single sample in a study of blood T cell repertoires in COVID-19. Here immunoSEQ multiplex PCR was the method, and the copy in TCRdb shows in-frame clones only, minus some. Here the sample spans approximately 50,000 clones, over 75% being singletons. The specimen sequenced was peripheral blood. All receptors come from a man over 45 with active COVID-19. Each CDR3 is given with its conserved first and last residue. The D gene is left open where the match is weak. A row's size may be missing; if present it is once, few, many or a size class.

v_call: TRBV27; clone_size: .; j_call: TRBJ1-4; d_call: .; cdr3_aa: CASSLQHRAEKLFF; cdr3_nt: TGTGCCAGCAGTTTACAGCACAGGGCTGAAAAACTGTTTTTT
v_call: TRBV3-1/TRBV3-2; clone_size: .; j_call: TRBJ2-1; d_call: .; cdr3_aa: CASSQAWAGHNEQFF; cdr3_nt: TGTGCCAGCAGCCAAGCCTGGGCTGGCCACAATGAGCAGTTCTTC
v_call: TRBV21-1; clone_size: .; j_call: TRBJ1-6; d_call: .; cdr3_aa: CASSKGGGVKSPLHF; cdr3_nt: TGTGCCAGCAGCAAAGGAGGGGGCGTTAAGTCACCCCTCCACTTT
v_call: TRBV2; clone_size: .; j_call: TRBJ1-4; d_call: .; cdr3_aa: CASRAGPNLNEKLFF; cdr3_nt: TGTGCCAGCAGGGCAGGCCCGAACCTTAATGAAAAACTGTTTTTT
v_call: TRBV11-2; clone_size: .; j_call: TRBJ2-1; d_call: TRBD1; cdr3_aa: CASSHLGGQAYDQFF; cdr3_nt: TGTGCCAGCAGCCACTTGGGTGGACAGGCCTACGACCAGTTCTTC
v_call: TRBV4-3; clone_size: .; j_call: TRBJ1-2; d_call: .; cdr3_aa: CASSQTWAPSYGYTF; cdr3_nt: TGCGCCAGCAGCCAGACCTGGGCACCAAGCTATGGCTACACCTTC
v_call: TRBV5-6; clone_size: .; j_call: TRBJ1-2; d_call: .; cdr3_aa: CASSWDTGNYGYTF; cdr3_nt: TGTGCCAGCAGCTGGGATACAGGAAACTATGGCTACACCTTC
v_call: TRBV2; clone_size: once; j_call: TRBJ2-7; d_call: TRBD2; cdr3_aa: CASRRTSGGVYEQYF; cdr3_nt: TGTGCCAGCAGAAGGACTAGCGGGGGAGTCTACGAGCAGTACTTC
v_call: TRBV13; clone_size: .; j_call: TRBJ2-1; d_call: .; cdr3_aa: CASSPWAGSYNEQFF; cdr3_nt: TGTGCCAGCAGCCCCTGGGCGGGCTCCTACAATGAGCAGTTCTTC
v_call: TRBV6-5; clone_size: .; j_call: TRBJ1-1; d_call: TRBD1; cdr3_aa: CASSSPRDRVIPEAFF; cdr3_nt: TGTGCCAGCAGTTCCCCTAGGGACAGGGTTATCCCTGAAGCTTTCTTT
v_call: TRBV11-2; clone_size: .; j_call: TRBJ2-5; d_call: .; cdr3_aa: CASSLGGGPRETQYF; cdr3_nt: TGTGCCAGCAGCTTAGGGGGGGGGCCCAGAGAGACCCAGTACTTC
v_call: TRBV2; clone_size: .; j_call: TRBJ2-1; d_call: .; cdr3_aa: CASSEALWMTTANEQFF; cdr3_nt: TGTGCCAGCAGTGAAGCGCTTTGGATGACTACAGCCAATGAGCAGTTCTTC
v_call: TRBV27; clone_size: .; j_call: TRBJ1-4; d_call: .; cdr3_aa: CASSLGPLRGFREKLFF; cdr3_nt: TGTGCCAGCAGTTTAGGCCCCCTCAGGGGTTTTAGGGAAAAACTGTTTTTT
v_call: TRBV24-1; clone_size: .; j_call: TRBJ2-1; d_call: .; cdr3_aa: CATSDARGNEQFF; cdr3_nt: TGTGCCACCAGTGATGCGAGAGGGAATGAGCAGTTCTTC
v_call: TRBV3-1/TRBV3-2; clone_size: .; j_call: TRBJ2-1; d_call: TRBD2; cdr3_aa: CASSQGTIYDNEQFF; cdr3_nt: TGTGCCAGCAGCCAGGGGACTATCTACGACAATGAGCAGTTCTTC
v_call: TRBV5-1; clone_size: .; j_call: TRBJ2-5; d_call: TRBD2; cdr3_aa: CASSPPSGRIQETQYF; cdr3_nt: TGCGCCAGCAGCCCTCCTAGCGGGAGGATCCAAGAGACCCAGTACTTC
v_call: TRBV15; clone_size: .; j_call: TRBJ1-5; d_call: .; cdr3_aa: CATSAYSNQPQHF; cdr3_nt: TGTGCCACCTCCGCCTATAGCAATCAGCCCCAGCATTTT
v_call: TRBV30; clone_size: .; j_call: TRBJ2-2; d_call: TRBD2; cdr3_aa: CAWSPPGLSTGELFF; cdr3_nt: TGTGCCTGGAGTCCTCCGGGACTATCGACCGGGGAGCTGTTTTTT
v_call: TRBV9; clone_size: .; j_call: TRBJ1-5; d_call: .; cdr3_aa: CASSVAGYGEPQHF; cdr3_nt: TGTGCCAGCAGCGTAGCAGGATACGGGGAGCCCCAGCATTTT
v_call: TRBV2; clone_size: .; j_call: TRBJ2-1; d_call: TRBD2; cdr3_aa: CASRLAGSSYNEQFF; cdr3_nt: TGTGCCAGCAGACTAGCGGGGAGCTCCTACAATGAGCAGTTCTTC
v_call: TRBV6-2/TRBV6-3; clone_size: .; j_call: TRBJ1-5; d_call: .; cdr3_aa: CASSQRQVLNQPQHF; cdr3_nt: TGTGCCAGCAGCCAACGACAGGTTCTCAATCAGCCCCAGCATTTT
v_call: TRBV6-5; clone_size: .; j_call: TRBJ2-7; d_call: TRBD1; cdr3_aa: CASKTSGGGSYEQYF; cdr3_nt: TGTGCCAGCAAGACCTCAGGGGGCGGGTCCTACGAGCAGTACTTC
v_call: TRBV15; clone_size: .; j_call: TRBJ2-3; d_call: TRBD2; cdr3_aa: CATSRDRDGGADTQYF; cdr3_nt: TGTGCCACCAGCAGAGATCGAGACGGGGGGGCAGATACGCAGTATTTT
v_call: TRBV18; clone_size: .; j_call: TRBJ1-6; d_call: .; cdr3_aa: CASSPPVSNSPLHF; cdr3_nt: TGTGCCAGCTCACCACCTGTCAGTAATTCACCCCTCCACTTT
v_call: TRBV6-4; clone_size: .; j_call: TRBJ2-1; d_call: TRBD1; cdr3_aa: CASSSGQGTYNEQFF; cdr3_nt: TGTGCCAGCAGTTCTGGACAGGGGACTTACAATGAGCAGTTCTTC
v_call: TRBV15; clone_size: .; j_call: TRBJ1-5; d_call: TRBD1; cdr3_aa: CATSQSGTGAQPQHF; cdr3_nt: TGTGCCACCAGCCAATCCGGGACAGGGGCGCAGCCCCAGCATTTT
v_call: TRBV7-2; clone_size: .; j_call: TRBJ2-1; d_call: TRBD2; cdr3_aa: CASSFAGVYNEQFF; cdr3_nt: TGTGCCAGCAGCTTTGCGGGAGTCTACAATGAGCAGTTCTTC
v_call: TRBV11-2; clone_size: .; j_call: TRBJ2-1; d_call: TRBD2; cdr3_aa: CASSLARTSGRAGEQFF; cdr3_nt: TGTGCCAGCAGCTTAGCCCGGACTAGCGGGAGGGCCGGGGAGCAGTTCTTC
v_call: TRBV3-1/TRBV3-2; clone_size: .; j_call: TRBJ1-2; d_call: .; cdr3_aa: CASSPRTVTYGYTF; cdr3_nt: TGTGCCAGCAGCCCCCGGACAGTTACCTATGGCTACACCTTC
v_call: TRBV5-4; clone_size: .; j_call: TRBJ2-3; d_call: TRBD2; cdr3_aa: CASSPPGLAATDTQYF; cdr3_nt: TGTGCCAGCAGCCCGCCCGGACTAGCGGCCACAGATACGCAGTATTTT
v_call: TRBV4-2; clone_size: .; j_call: TRBJ2-7; d_call: .; cdr3_aa: CASSQSHARGSYEQYF; cdr3_nt: TGTGCCAGCAGCCAATCTCACGCGCGGGGCTCCTACGAGCAGTACTTC
v_call: TRBV5-1; clone_size: .; j_call: TRBJ2-1; d_call: TRBD2; cdr3_aa: CASSLGLAGRSSYNEQFF; cdr3_nt: TGCGCCAGCAGCTTGGGACTAGCGGGGCGTAGCTCCTACAATGAGCAGTTCTTC